Listed here are 2 T cell receptor beta chains from one sample, sequenced in a study of T-cell reconstitution after alpha-beta-depleted transplantation in children. Preparation of the TCRbeta library was carried out with unique molecular identifiers. TCRdb recomputed calls from the PCR reads with MiXCR, one row per CDR3 protein. This table has hundreds of thousands of distinct CDR3 sequences, about an eighth appearing once. This material consisted of PBMCs, taken from the stem cell graft. The receptors were gathered from a human donor who donated a stem cell graft to a child with Fanconi anemia.

This chain links TRBV6-5 with TRBJ2-5; 8 bases map to TRBD2. The germline gives CDR1 MNHEY, CDR2 SVGAGI. Trimming took 5 bases from V and 5 from J; bases not matched to a gene: 7. The CDR3 loop spans 14 amino acids. The CDR3: CASSPIAGFETQYF. The CDR3 DNA follows: TGTGCCAGCAGTCCGATAGCGGGGTTTGAGACCCAGTACTTC.

There are a few counts of this clonotype. V usage is TRBV12-3 or TRBV12-4 and J usage is TRBJ1-2; 12 positions agree with TRBD1. V gave up 5 bases and J gave up 8 bases; unmatched junction bases: 6. The CDR3 consists of 14 residues. DNA of the CDR3: TGTGCCAGCAGTCCGGGACAGGGGGCTGGGGGCTACACCTTC. Protein product: CASSPGQGAGGYTF.